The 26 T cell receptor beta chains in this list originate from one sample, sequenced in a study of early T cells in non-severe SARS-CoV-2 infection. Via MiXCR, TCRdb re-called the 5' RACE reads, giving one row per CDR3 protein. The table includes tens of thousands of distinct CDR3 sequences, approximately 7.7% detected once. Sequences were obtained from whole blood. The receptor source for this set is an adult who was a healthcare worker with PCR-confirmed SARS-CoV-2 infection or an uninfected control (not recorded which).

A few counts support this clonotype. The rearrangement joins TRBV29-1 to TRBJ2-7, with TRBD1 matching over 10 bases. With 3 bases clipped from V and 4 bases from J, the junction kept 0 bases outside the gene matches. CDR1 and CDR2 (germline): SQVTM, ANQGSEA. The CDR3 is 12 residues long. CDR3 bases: TGCAGCGTTGAGGACAGGGGGTACGAGCAGTACTTC. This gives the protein CSVEDRGYEQYF.

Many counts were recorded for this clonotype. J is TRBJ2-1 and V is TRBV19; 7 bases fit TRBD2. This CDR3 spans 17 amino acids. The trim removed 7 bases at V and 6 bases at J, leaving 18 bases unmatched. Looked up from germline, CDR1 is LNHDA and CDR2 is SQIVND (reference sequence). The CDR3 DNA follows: TGTGCCAGTAATCCGGCGGTAGCGGGCCTGGTTATCAATGAGCAGTTCTTC. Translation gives CASNPAVAGLVINEQFF.

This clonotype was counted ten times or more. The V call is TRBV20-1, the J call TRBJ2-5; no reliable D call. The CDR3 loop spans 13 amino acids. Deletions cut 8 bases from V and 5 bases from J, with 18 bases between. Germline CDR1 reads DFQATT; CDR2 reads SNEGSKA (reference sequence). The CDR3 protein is CSWWYGTRETQYF. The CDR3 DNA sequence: TGCAGTTGGTGGTACGGCACCAGGGAGACCCAGTACTTC.

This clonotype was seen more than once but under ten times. The CDR3 DNA follows: TGCAGTGCTAGAGATAGCAGCGGGAGGGCCTTCGGGGAGCTGTTTTTT. As protein: CSARDSSGRAFGELFF. The J gene is TRBJ2-2, the V gene TRBV20-1; TRBD2 aligns across 10 bases. The CDR3 is made up of 16 amino acids. V lost 0 bases, J lost 7 bases, and 8 bases stayed unmatched. From germline, CDR1 is DFQATT and CDR2 SNEGSKA (reference sequence).

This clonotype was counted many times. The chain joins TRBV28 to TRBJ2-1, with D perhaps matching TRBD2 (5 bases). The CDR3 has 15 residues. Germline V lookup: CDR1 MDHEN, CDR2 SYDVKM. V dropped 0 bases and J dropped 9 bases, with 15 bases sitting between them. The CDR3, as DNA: TGTGCCAGCAGTTTATGGGCGGGTCTAGATGGTGAGCAGTTCTTC. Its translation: CASSLWAGLDGEQFF.

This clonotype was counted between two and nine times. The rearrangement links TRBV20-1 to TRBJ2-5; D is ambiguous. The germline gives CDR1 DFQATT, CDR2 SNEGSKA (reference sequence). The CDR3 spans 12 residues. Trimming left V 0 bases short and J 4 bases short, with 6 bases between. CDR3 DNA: TGCAGTGCTAGAGATGAGTTAGAGACCCAGTACTTC. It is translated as CSARDELETQYF.

The CDR3 nucleotides are TGCAGTGCTGGAAACAGGGGTGACTATGGCTACACCTTC. It yields the protein CSAGNRGDYGYTF. V is TRBV20-1 and J is TRBJ1-2; 7 bases align to TRBD1. V shed 5 bases, J shed 3 bases, and the junction held 6 bases outside the gene matches. From germline, CDR1 is DFQATT and CDR2 SNEGSKA (reference sequence). CDR3 length: 13 residues.

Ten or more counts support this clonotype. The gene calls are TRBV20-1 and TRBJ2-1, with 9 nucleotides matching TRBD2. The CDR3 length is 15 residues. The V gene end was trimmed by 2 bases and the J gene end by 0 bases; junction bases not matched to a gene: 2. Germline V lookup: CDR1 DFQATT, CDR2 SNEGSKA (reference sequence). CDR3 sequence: CSARRLAASYNEQFF. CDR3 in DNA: TGCAGTGCTAGACGACTAGCGGCCTCCTACAATGAGCAGTTCTTC.

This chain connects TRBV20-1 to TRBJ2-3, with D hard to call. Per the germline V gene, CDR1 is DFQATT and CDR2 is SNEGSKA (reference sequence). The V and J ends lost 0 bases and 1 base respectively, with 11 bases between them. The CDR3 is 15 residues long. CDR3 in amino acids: CSAREMVDGTDTQYF. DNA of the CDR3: TGCAGTGCTAGAGAAATGGTAGACGGCACAGATACGCAGTATTTT.

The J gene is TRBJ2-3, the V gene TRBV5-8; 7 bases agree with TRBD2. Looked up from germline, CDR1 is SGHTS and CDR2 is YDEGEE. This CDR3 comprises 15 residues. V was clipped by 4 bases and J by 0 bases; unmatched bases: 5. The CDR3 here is CASSREGLSTDTQYF. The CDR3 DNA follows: TGTGCCAGCAGCAGGGAGGGACTCAGCACAGATACGCAGTATTTT.

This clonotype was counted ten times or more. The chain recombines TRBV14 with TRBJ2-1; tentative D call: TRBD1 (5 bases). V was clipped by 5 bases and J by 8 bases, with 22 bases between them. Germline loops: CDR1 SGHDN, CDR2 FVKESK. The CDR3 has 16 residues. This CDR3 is CASSYPGPQRCDEQFF. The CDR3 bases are TGTGCCAGCAGCTACCCAGGGCCTCAGCGATGCGATGAGCAGTTCTTC.

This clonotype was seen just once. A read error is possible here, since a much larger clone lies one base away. CDR3 protein: CASSLSLAGVTQYF. The CDR3 coding sequence is TGTGCCAGCAGCTTATCGCTAGCGGGTGTTACGCAGTATTTT. This sequence joins TRBV11-2 and TRBJ2-3, with TRBD2 matching 8 bases. After removal of 2 bases from V and 8 bases from J, the junction contained 6 bases not matched to a gene. This CDR3 is 14 amino acids long. Germline loops: CDR1 SGHAT, CDR2 FQNNGV. Based on the CDR3 plus reference TRBV11-2 and TRBJ2-3, the full variable domain is EAGVAQSPRYKIIEKRQSVAFWCNPISGHATLYWYQQILGQGPKLLIQFQNNGVVDDSQLPKDRFSAERLKGVDSTLKIQPAKLEDSAVYLCASSLSLAGVTQYFGPGTRLTVL.

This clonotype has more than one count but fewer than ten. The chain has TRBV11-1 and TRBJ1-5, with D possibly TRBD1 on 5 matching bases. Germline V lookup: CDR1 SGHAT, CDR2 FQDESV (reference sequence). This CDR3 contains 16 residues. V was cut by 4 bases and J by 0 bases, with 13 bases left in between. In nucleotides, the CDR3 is TGTGCCAGCAGCTCCCCCCGCAGGGATAGCAATCAGCCCCAGCATTTT. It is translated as CASSSPRRDSNQPQHF.

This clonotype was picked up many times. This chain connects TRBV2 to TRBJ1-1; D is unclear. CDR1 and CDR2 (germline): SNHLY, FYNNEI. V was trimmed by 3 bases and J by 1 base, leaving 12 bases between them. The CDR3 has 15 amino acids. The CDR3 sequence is CASSEPDRPNTEAFF. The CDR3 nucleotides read TGTGCCAGCAGTGAGCCGGACCGACCGAACACTGAAGCTTTCTTT. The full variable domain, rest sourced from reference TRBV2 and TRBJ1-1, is EPEVTQTPSHQVTQMGQEVILRCVPISNHLYFYWYRQILGQKVEFLVSFYNNEISEKSEIFDDQFSVERPDGSNFTLKIRSTKLEDSAMYFCASSEPDRPNTEAFFGQGTRLTVV.

The CDR3 protein is CASSPTSGCNEQFF. In DNA form, the CDR3 reads TGTGCCAGCTCACCGACTAGCGGCTGCAATGAGCAGTTCTTC. The chain recombines TRBV18 with TRBJ2-1, with 9 bases identical to TRBD2. The junction had 3 bases not matched to a gene; V was cut back by 3 bases and J by 6 bases. This CDR3 region has 14 residues. Per the germline V gene, CDR1 is KGHSH and CDR2 is LQKENI.

The CDR3 spells CSANRGGTEAFF. In DNA, the CDR3 is TGCAGTGCTAACAGGGGAGGCACTGAAGCTTTCTTT. The V and J genes are TRBV20-1 and TRBJ1-1; 7 bases map to TRBD1. The V gene's germline CDR1 is DFQATT and CDR2 SNEGSKA (reference sequence). The CDR3 spans 12 residues. V lost 4 bases to trimming and J lost 4 bases; unmatched junction nucleotides: 3.

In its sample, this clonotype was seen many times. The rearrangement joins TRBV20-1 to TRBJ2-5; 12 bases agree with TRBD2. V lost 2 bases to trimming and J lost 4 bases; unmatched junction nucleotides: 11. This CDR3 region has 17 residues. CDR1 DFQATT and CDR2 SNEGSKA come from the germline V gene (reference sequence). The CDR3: CSARSGTSGPPGETQYF. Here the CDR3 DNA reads TGCAGTGCTAGATCCGGGACTAGCGGGCCTCCAGGAGAGACCCAGTACTTC.

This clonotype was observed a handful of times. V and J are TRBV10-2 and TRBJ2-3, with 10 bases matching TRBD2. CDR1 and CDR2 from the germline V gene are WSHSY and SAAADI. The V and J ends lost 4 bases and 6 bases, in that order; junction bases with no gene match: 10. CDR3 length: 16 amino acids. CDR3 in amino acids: CASSVGLAGVSDTQYF. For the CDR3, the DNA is TGCGCCAGCAGTGTAGGGCTAGCGGGAGTGTCTGATACGCAGTATTTT.

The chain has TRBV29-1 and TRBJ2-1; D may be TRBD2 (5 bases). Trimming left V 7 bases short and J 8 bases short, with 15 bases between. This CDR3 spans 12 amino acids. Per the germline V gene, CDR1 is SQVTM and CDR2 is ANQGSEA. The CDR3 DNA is TGCAGCGCTTGGACCCCCGGGGATGAGCAGTTCTTC. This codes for CSAWTPGDEQFF.

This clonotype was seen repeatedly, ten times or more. CDR3: CASSGTSGSRSGANVLTF. DNA for the CDR3: TGTGCCAGCAGTGGGACTAGCGGGAGCCGCTCTGGGGCCAACGTCCTGACTTTC. The chain links TRBV2 to TRBJ2-6, with 13 bases matching TRBD2. With V trimmed by 4 bases and J by 0 bases, 3 bases remained unmatched. CDR1 and CDR2 (germline): SNHLY, FYNNEI. The CDR3 contains 18 residues.

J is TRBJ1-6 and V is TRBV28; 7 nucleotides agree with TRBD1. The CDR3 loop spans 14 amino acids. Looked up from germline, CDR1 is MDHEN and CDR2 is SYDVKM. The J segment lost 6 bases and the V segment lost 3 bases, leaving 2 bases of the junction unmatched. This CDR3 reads CASSFRQGNSPLHF. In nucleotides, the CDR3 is TGTGCCAGCAGTTTTCGACAGGGTAATTCACCCCTCCACTTT.

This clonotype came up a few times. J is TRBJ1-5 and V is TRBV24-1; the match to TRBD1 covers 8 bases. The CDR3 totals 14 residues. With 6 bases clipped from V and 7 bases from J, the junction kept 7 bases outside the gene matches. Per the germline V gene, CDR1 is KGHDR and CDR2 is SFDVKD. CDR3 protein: CATSQGQGIQPQHF. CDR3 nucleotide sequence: TGTGCCACCAGTCAAGGACAGGGAATACAGCCCCAGCATTTT.

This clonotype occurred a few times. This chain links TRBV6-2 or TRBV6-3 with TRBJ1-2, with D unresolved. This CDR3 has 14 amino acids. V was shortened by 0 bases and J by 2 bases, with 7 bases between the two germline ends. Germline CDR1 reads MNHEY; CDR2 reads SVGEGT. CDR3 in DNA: TGTGCCAGCAGTTACTCGATCGGAAACTATGGCTACACCTTC. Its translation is CASSYSIGNYGYTF.

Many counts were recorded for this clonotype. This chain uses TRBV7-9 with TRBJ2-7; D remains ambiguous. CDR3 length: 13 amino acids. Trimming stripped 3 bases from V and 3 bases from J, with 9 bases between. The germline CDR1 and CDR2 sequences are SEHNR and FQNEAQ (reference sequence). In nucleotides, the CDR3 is TGTGCCAGCAGCTTTGTGGAGAGCTACGAGCAGTACTTC. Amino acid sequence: CASSFVESYEQYF.

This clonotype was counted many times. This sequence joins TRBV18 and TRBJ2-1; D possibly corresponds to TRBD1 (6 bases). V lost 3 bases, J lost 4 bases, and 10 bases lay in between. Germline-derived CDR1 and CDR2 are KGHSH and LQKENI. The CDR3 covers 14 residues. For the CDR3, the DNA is TGTGCCAGCTCACCGGAACAGGGATACAATGAGCAGTTCTTC. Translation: CASSPEQGYNEQFF.

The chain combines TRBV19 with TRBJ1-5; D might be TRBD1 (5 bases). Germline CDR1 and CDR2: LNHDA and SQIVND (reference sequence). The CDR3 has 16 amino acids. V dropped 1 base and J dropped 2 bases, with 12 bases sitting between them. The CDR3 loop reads CASSIASGARNQPQHF. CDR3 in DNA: TGTGCCAGTAGTATAGCTTCCGGGGCCCGCAATCAGCCCCAGCATTTT.